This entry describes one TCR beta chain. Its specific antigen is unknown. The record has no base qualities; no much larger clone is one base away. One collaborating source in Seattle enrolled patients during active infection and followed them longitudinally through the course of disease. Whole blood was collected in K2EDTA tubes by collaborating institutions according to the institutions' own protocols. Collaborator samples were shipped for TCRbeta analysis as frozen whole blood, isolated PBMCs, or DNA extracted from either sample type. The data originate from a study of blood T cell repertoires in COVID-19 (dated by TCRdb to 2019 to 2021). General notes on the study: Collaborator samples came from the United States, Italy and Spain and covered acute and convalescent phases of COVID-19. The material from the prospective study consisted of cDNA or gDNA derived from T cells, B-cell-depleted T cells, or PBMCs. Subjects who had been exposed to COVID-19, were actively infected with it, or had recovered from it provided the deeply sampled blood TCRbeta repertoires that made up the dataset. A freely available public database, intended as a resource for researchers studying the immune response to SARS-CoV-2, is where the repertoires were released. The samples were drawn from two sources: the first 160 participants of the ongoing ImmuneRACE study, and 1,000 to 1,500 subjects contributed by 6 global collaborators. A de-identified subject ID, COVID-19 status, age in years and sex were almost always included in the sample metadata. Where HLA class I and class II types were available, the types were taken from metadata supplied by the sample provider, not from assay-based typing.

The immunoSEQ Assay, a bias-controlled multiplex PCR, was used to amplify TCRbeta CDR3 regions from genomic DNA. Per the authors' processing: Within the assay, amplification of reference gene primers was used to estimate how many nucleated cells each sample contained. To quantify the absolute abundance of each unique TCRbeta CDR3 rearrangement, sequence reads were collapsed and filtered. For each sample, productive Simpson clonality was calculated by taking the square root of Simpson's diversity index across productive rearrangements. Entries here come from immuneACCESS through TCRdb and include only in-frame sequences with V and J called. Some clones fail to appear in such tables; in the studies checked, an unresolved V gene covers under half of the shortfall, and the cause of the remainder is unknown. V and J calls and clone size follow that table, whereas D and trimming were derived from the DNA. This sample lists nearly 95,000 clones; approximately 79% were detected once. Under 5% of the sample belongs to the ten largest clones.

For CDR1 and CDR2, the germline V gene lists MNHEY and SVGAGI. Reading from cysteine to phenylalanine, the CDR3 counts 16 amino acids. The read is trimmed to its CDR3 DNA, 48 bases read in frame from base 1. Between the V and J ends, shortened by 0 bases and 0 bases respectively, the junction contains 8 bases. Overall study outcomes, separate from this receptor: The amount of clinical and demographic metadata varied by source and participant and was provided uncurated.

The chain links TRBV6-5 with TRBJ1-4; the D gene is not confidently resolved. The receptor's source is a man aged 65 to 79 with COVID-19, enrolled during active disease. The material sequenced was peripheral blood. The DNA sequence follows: TGTGCCAGCAGTTACTCGTTGCCAGCAACTAATGAAAAACTGTTTTTT. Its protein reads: CASSYSLPATNEKLFF.